This TCR beta chain was profiled in a study of blood T cell repertoires in COVID-19. Per the study methods: Estimates of nucleated cell counts were drawn from the amplification of reference gene primers. Repertoires were generated with immunoSEQ multiplex PCR, while TCRdb's copy carries only in-frame clones and drops some. For V, J and clone size, that table is used; D and trimming come from the DNA. Counted here are around 300,000 clones, 75% to 90% occurring once; the ten biggest clones make up 2.5%. V was clipped by 5 bases and J by 7 bases, with 11 bases between them. Germline V gene lookup returns CDR1 SGHTA and CDR2 FQGTGA. CDR3 length equals 12 residues.

This chain joins TRBV7-3 and TRBJ1-2, with D unclear. Sequenced material: PBMCs or T cells enriched from blood (not recorded which). The receptor comes from a woman between 45 and 65 years old who had recovered from COVID-19. CDR3 region: CASSPETVGYTF. CDR3 nucleotide sequence: TGTGCCAGCAGCCCCGAAACAGTTGGCTACACCTTC.